This TCR beta chain was retrieved from a study of blood T cell repertoires in COVID-19. About the research overall: Sites across the United States, Italy and Spain contributed samples from acute and convalescent COVID-19. T cells, B-cell-depleted T cells, or PBMCs supplied cDNA or gDNA.

As handled by the study authors: Amplification of reference gene primers provided the estimated nucleated cell counts. Here immunoSEQ multiplex PCR was the method, and the copy in TCRdb shows in-frame clones only, minus some. Clonal size and the V and J genes are those of that table, whereas D and trimming came from the DNA. Altogether about 47,000 clones are present, under 85% being singletons, with the ten largest covering just over 8.5%. Unmatched junction bases numbered 1, after V lost 1 base and J lost 5 bases. The CDR3 covers 13 residues. Germline V lookup: CDR1 SGHRS, CDR2 YFSETQ. The TCR sequence derives from a man between 60 and 75 years old with acute or convalescent COVID-19. Material for sequencing was peripheral blood. This rearrangement joins TRBV5-1 to TRBJ2-7, with 9 bases fitting TRBD1. The CDR3 coding sequence is TGCGCCAGCAGCTTGACAGGGGGCCACGAGCAGTACTTC. It is translated as CASSLTGGHEQYF.